The rows below give T cell receptor beta chains drawn from one sample of a study of regulatory T cells in long-lasting Graves disease. Via MiXCR, TCRdb re-called the multiplex PCR reads, giving one row per CDR3 protein. Of a few hundred thousand distinct CDR3 sequences listed, approximately 22% are singletons. This specimen was peripheral blood mononuclear cells (PBMCs), taken when the disease was refractory, from a patient treated with antithyroid drugs. These receptors were obtained from a female donor with Graves disease. CDR3s include the opening cysteine and the closing phenylalanine or tryptophan. A D gene is named only where the DNA matches it firmly. Size tells how often a clone was seen (once, few, many) or the class of an expanded clone, and some rows leave it out.

J gene: TRBJ1-1; clone size: many; D gene: NA; V gene: TRBV6-2/TRBV6-3; CDR3 length: 15; CDR3 DNA: TGTGCCAGCAGTTACGGGGCAGCCCGCAACACTGAAGCTTTCTTT; CDR3 protein: CASSYGAARNTEAFF
J gene: TRBJ2-7; clone size: NA; D gene: NA; V gene: TRBV11-2; CDR3 length: 13; CDR3 DNA: TGTGCCAGCACCCTCACCCAGGGATACGAGCAGTACTTC; CDR3 protein: CASTLTQGYEQYF
J gene: TRBJ1-4; clone size: few; D gene: TRBD1; V gene: TRBV20-1; CDR3 length: 14; CDR3 DNA: TGCAGTGCGCGTCAGGGGGCGCATAATGAAAAACTGTTTTTT; CDR3 protein: CSARQGAHNEKLFF
J gene: TRBJ1-1; clone size: many; D gene: NA; V gene: TRBV11-3; CDR3 length: 14; CDR3 DNA: TGTGCCAGCAGCCCTAGGACAATGAACACTGAAGCTTTCTTT; CDR3 protein: CASSPRTMNTEAFF
J gene: TRBJ1-5; clone size: few; D gene: TRBD1; V gene: TRBV28; CDR3 length: 15; CDR3 DNA: TGTGCCAGCACCACTCTCGGGACAGCCTATCAGCCCCAGCATTTT; CDR3 protein: CASTTLGTAYQPQHF
J gene: TRBJ1-1; clone size: NA; D gene: TRBD1; V gene: TRBV6-2/TRBV6-3; CDR3 length: 15; CDR3 DNA: TGTGCCAGCACCTTAGGGACAGGGGGTAAGTCTGAAGCTTTCTTT; CDR3 protein: CASTLGTGGKSEAFF
J gene: TRBJ1-2; clone size: few; D gene: TRBD1; V gene: TRBV6-1; CDR3 length: 17; CDR3 DNA: TGTGCCAGCACCCCAACCGGGACAGGGGGGCCGAACTATGGCTACACCTTC; CDR3 protein: CASTPTGTGGPNYGYTF
J gene: TRBJ1-1; clone size: NA; D gene: NA; V gene: TRBV5-1; CDR3 length: 14; CDR3 DNA: TGCGCCAGCAGCTTGGAGTGGGGTAGCACTGAAGCTTTCTTT; CDR3 protein: CASSLEWGSTEAFF
J gene: TRBJ2-7; clone size: few; D gene: TRBD2; V gene: TRBV7-9; CDR3 length: 14; CDR3 DNA: TGTGCCAGCAGCTTCCGGGAGGACTCCTACGAGCAGTACTTC; CDR3 protein: CASSFREDSYEQYF
J gene: TRBJ2-5; clone size: many; D gene: NA; V gene: TRBV10-3; CDR3 length: 11; CDR3 DNA: TGTGCCATCAGTGACCTAGAGACCCAGTACTTC; CDR3 protein: CAISDLETQYF
J gene: TRBJ1-2; clone size: many; D gene: NA; V gene: TRBV20-1; CDR3 length: 13; CDR3 DNA: TGCAGTGCTCGCAGGGGCGGCGGCTATGGCTACACCTTC; CDR3 protein: CSARRGGGYGYTF
J gene: TRBJ2-7; clone size: few; D gene: TRBD1; V gene: TRBV28; CDR3 length: 14; CDR3 DNA: TGTGCCAGCAGACGACAGGGGCCCGCCTACGAGCAGTACTTC; CDR3 protein: CASRRQGPAYEQYF
J gene: TRBJ2-5; clone size: many; D gene: TRBD2; V gene: TRBV28; CDR3 length: 15; CDR3 DNA: TGTGCCAGCATGCCAGCGGGGGGCCTCCAAGAGACCCAGTACTTC; CDR3 protein: CASMPAGGLQETQYF
J gene: TRBJ2-7; clone size: NA; D gene: TRBD2; V gene: TRBV3-1; CDR3 length: 14; CDR3 DNA: TGTGCCAGCAGCCCCTGGACTAGCGGGTACGAGCAGTACTTC; CDR3 protein: CASSPWTSGYEQYF
J gene: TRBJ1-1; clone size: few; D gene: NA; V gene: TRBV6-4; CDR3 length: 18; CDR3 DNA: TGTGCCAGCAGTGACAAAGCCCTGCAGCTTCGCAGAAACACTGAAGCTTTCTTT; CDR3 protein: CASSDKALQLRRNTEAFF
J gene: TRBJ2-7; clone size: many; D gene: NA; V gene: TRBV10-3; CDR3 length: 13; CDR3 DNA: TGTGCCATCGGGGCCCTGGGATCCTACGAGCAGTACTTC; CDR3 protein: CAIGALGSYEQYF
J gene: TRBJ2-7; clone size: many; D gene: NA; V gene: TRBV2; CDR3 length: 13; CDR3 DNA: TGTGCCAGCGCGGGTAGCGGATTTTACGAGCAGTACTTC; CDR3 protein: CASAGSGFYEQYF
J gene: TRBJ2-2; clone size: NA; D gene: NA; V gene: TRBV29-1; CDR3 length: 14; CDR3 DNA: TGCAGCCAGCAGCGGGCTGCTCCTTCCGGGGAGCTGTTTTTT; CDR3 protein: CSQQRAAPSGELFF
J gene: TRBJ1-2; clone size: many; D gene: NA; V gene: TRBV5-1; CDR3 length: 11; CDR3 DNA: TGCGCCAGCACGGGGGCGGATGGCTACACCTTC; CDR3 protein: CASTGADGYTF
J gene: TRBJ2-7; clone size: many; D gene: TRBD2; V gene: TRBV2; CDR3 length: 13; CDR3 DNA: TGTGCCAGCACAGCCGAGCGGGGCTACGAGCAGTACTTC; CDR3 protein: CASTAERGYEQYF
J gene: TRBJ1-1; clone size: NA; D gene: NA; V gene: TRBV27; CDR3 length: 15; CDR3 DNA: TGTGCCAGCAGACAACAAAACCAGTTGAACACTGAAGCTTCCTTT; CDR3 protein: CASRQQNQLNTEASF
J gene: TRBJ1-2; clone size: few; D gene: NA; V gene: TRBV28; CDR3 length: 14; CDR3 DNA: TGTGCCAGCAGTCCCCACTTACAGGGAAATGGCTACACCTTC; CDR3 protein: CASSPHLQGNGYTF
J gene: TRBJ2-7; clone size: NA; D gene: TRBD1; V gene: TRBV19; CDR3 length: 14; CDR3 DNA: TGTGCCAGTAGAGGACAGGGGGTCTCCTACGAGCAGTACTTC; CDR3 protein: CASRGQGVSYEQYF
J gene: TRBJ2-7; clone size: NA; D gene: TRBD2; V gene: TRBV7-6; CDR3 length: 17; CDR3 DNA: TGTGCCAGCAGCACAGGACTAGCGGAGAACCGAGGGGGCGAGCAGTACTTC; CDR3 protein: CASSTGLAENRGGEQYF
J gene: TRBJ2-5; clone size: many; D gene: TRBD2; V gene: TRBV28; CDR3 length: 15; CDR3 DNA: TGTGCCAGCAGTTCCCTAGCGGGAGGGCCAGAGACCCAGTACTTC; CDR3 protein: CASSSLAGGPETQYF
J gene: TRBJ1-5; clone size: NA; D gene: NA; V gene: TRBV19; CDR3 length: 13; CDR3 DNA: TGTGCCAGTAGCGGGCGGCTGGATCAGCCCCAGCATTTT; CDR3 protein: CASSGRLDQPQHF
J gene: TRBJ1-5; clone size: many; D gene: NA; V gene: TRBV24-1; CDR3 length: 13; CDR3 DNA: TGTGCCACCAGGGACAGCGCAAATCAGCCCCAGCATTTT; CDR3 protein: CATRDSANQPQHF
J gene: TRBJ2-2; clone size: many; D gene: NA; V gene: TRBV6-5; CDR3 length: 15; CDR3 DNA: TGTGCCAGCAGTTATGGCAGGGATTACGACGGGGAGCTGTTTTTT; CDR3 protein: CASSYGRDYDGELFF
J gene: TRBJ2-7; clone size: many; D gene: TRBD2; V gene: TRBV12-3/TRBV12-4; CDR3 length: 12; CDR3 DNA: TGTGCCAGCACCTTAGCGGGCTACGAGCAGTACTTC; CDR3 protein: CASTLAGYEQYF
J gene: TRBJ2-2; clone size: NA; D gene: NA; V gene: TRBV7-2; CDR3 length: 16; CDR3 DNA: TGTGCCAGCAGCTTAGCCGGGACGCCGAGGACCGGGGAGCTGTTTTTT; CDR3 protein: CASSLAGTPRTGELFF
J gene: TRBJ1-5; clone size: NA; D gene: NA; V gene: TRBV7-2; CDR3 length: 17; CDR3 DNA: TGTGCCAGCGCTCCGTTTCAAATTTTCCCCCTTAATCAGCCCCAGCATTTT; CDR3 protein: CASAPFQIFPLNQPQHF
J gene: TRBJ1-5; clone size: few; D gene: NA; V gene: TRBV6-2/TRBV6-3; CDR3 length: 15; CDR3 DNA: TGTGCCAGCACCCCTACAGGTGGGAGCAATCAGCCCCAGCATTTT; CDR3 protein: CASTPTGGSNQPQHF
J gene: TRBJ2-1; clone size: few; D gene: NA; V gene: TRBV6-2/TRBV6-3; CDR3 length: 13; CDR3 DNA: TGTGCCAGCAGGGGGACGAACTACAATGAGCAGTTCTTC; CDR3 protein: CASRGTNYNEQFF
J gene: TRBJ1-2; clone size: NA; D gene: NA; V gene: TRBV5-1; CDR3 length: 13; CDR3 DNA: TGCGCCAGCAGCACAACAGGGAGTTATGGCTACACCTTC; CDR3 protein: CASSTTGSYGYTF
J gene: TRBJ1-2; clone size: many; D gene: NA; V gene: TRBV6-5; CDR3 length: 14; CDR3 DNA: TGTGCCAGCAGTTACCGCGTAAAAAGCTATGGCTACACCTTC; CDR3 protein: CASSYRVKSYGYTF
J gene: TRBJ2-7; clone size: few; D gene: TRBD1; V gene: TRBV7-9; CDR3 length: 11; CDR3 DNA: TGTGCCAGCAGCTCATGGACAGGGGAGTACTTC; CDR3 protein: CASSSWTGEYF
J gene: TRBJ2-7; clone size: many; D gene: TRBD2; V gene: TRBV14; CDR3 length: 15; CDR3 DNA: TGTGCCAGCAGCTGGACTAGCGGGAGCTCCTACGAGCAGTACTTC; CDR3 protein: CASSWTSGSSYEQYF
J gene: TRBJ1-1; clone size: many; D gene: TRBD1; V gene: TRBV7-3; CDR3 length: 13; CDR3 DNA: TGTGCCAGCAGCTTAGGACAGGGGTCTGAAGCTTTCTTT; CDR3 protein: CASSLGQGSEAFF
J gene: TRBJ2-7; clone size: NA; D gene: NA; V gene: TRBV5-1; CDR3 length: 18; CDR3 DNA: TGCGCCAGCAGCTTGGCCGGAGACTCCCTAAGTTATACCTACGAGCAGTACTTC; CDR3 protein: CASSLAGDSLSYTYEQYF
J gene: TRBJ2-3; clone size: NA; D gene: NA; V gene: TRBV12-3/TRBV12-4; CDR3 length: 13; CDR3 DNA: TGTGCCAGCAGACGGGGAAGTGGAGATACGCAGTATTTT; CDR3 protein: CASRRGSGDTQYF
J gene: TRBJ1-5; clone size: many; D gene: NA; V gene: TRBV28; CDR3 length: 12; CDR3 DNA: TGTGCCAGCAGTCCAACTCGTCAGCCCCAGCATTTT; CDR3 protein: CASSPTRQPQHF
J gene: TRBJ1-1; clone size: few; D gene: TRBD1; V gene: TRBV6-2/TRBV6-3; CDR3 length: 15; CDR3 DNA: TGTGCCAGCAGTTACTCCTCGACAGGGTACACTGAAGCTTTCTTT; CDR3 protein: CASSYSSTGYTEAFF